Each of the 11 T cell receptor beta chains below was sequenced from the same sample in a study of blood T cells in healthy people across ages. Using a J-beta primer mix together with a sample-barcoded 5' primer, a second PCR was run for about 7 to 12 cycles. TCRdb processed the 5' RACE reads anew with MiXCR; each CDR3 protein has one entry. Of over a million distinct CDR3 sequences listed, around 43% are singletons. Sample: blood. All receptors derive from a woman between 55 and 75 years old in good health.

The gene calls are TRBV9 and TRBJ2-1, with D uncertain. The DNA end is more similar to TRBJ2-7, so the J call may be wrong. Per germline, CDR1 SGDLS and CDR2 YYNGEE. The CDR3 length is 14 residues. This CDR3 reads CASSPTGQVHEQYF. As DNA, the CDR3 is TGTGCCAGCAGCCCCACGGGCCAGGTCCACGAGCAGTACTTC.

This clonotype was observed a single time. The chain carries TRBV4-1 and TRBJ1-2, with 8 bases identical to TRBD1. With 0 bases clipped from V and 8 bases from J, the junction kept 17 bases outside the gene matches. Germline CDR1 and CDR2: MGHRA and YSYEKL. The CDR3 consists of 18 residues. CDR3 amino acids: CASSQDGSGGAWGGGYTF. Here the CDR3 DNA reads TGCGCCAGCAGCCAAGATGGTTCAGGGGGCGCATGGGGTGGAGGCTACACCTTC.

This clonotype was detected only a few times. The chain uses TRBV5-1 and TRBJ2-7; 10 bases line up with TRBD1. Losses at the gene ends were 1 base for V and 5 bases for J; bases not matched to a gene: 9. CDR3 length: 16 amino acids. The germline V gene has CDR1 SGHRS and CDR2 YFSETQ. Written as DNA, the CDR3 is TGCGCCAGCAGCTTGAGGGGACAGGGGCCGTTGGACGAGCAGTACTTC. It specifies CASSLRGQGPLDEQYF. The whole variable domain, remainder taken from reference TRBV5-1 and TRBJ2-7, is KAGVTQTPRYLIKTRGQQVTLSCSPISGHRSVSWYQQTPGQGLQFLFEYFSETQRNKGNFPGRFSGRQFSNSRSEMNVSTLELGDSALYLCASSLRGQGPLDEQYFGPGTRLTVT.

The J gene is TRBJ2-1, the V gene TRBV14, with D maybe TRBD1 (6 bases). CDR3 size: 16 residues. Germline V gene data show CDR1 as SGHDN and CDR2 as FVKESK. V was trimmed by 8 bases and J by 8 bases, leaving 25 bases between them. Here the CDR3 reads CASATSQGWGADEQFF. The CDR3 nucleotides read TGTGCCAGCGCCACCTCCCAGGGGTGGGGTGCGGATGAGCAGTTCTTC. Full variable domain (outside the CDR3, taken from reference TRBV14 and TRBJ2-1): EAGVTQFPSHSVIEKGQTVTLRCDPISGHDNLYWYRRVMGKEIKFLLHFVKESKQDESGMPNNRFLAERTGGTYSTLKVQPAELEDSGVYFCASATSQGWGADEQFFGPGTRLTVL.

The gene calls are TRBV11-2 and TRBJ2-7; D not certain. CDR1 and CDR2 (germline): SGHAT, FQNNGV. This CDR3 region has 14 residues. Trimming removed 1 base at V and 2 bases at J, with 9 bases between. The CDR3, as DNA: TGTGCCAGCAGCTTAGGTTTCGCCACCTACGAGCAGTACTTC. As protein: CASSLGFATYEQYF.

The J gene is TRBJ2-1, the V gene TRBV28, with 10 bases aligning to TRBD1. With 5 bases clipped from V and 8 bases from J, the junction kept 9 bases outside the gene matches. The CDR3 runs 15 residues. Germline CDR1 MDHEN, CDR2 SYDVKM. The CDR3 here is CASSARTGGVDEQFF. The CDR3 DNA sequence: TGTGCCAGCAGTGCCCGGACAGGGGGTGTTGATGAGCAGTTCTTC. Full variable domain (remainder filled in from reference TRBV28 and TRBJ2-1): DVKVTQSSRYLVKRTGEKVFLECVQDMDHENMFWYRQDPGLGLRLIYFSYDVKMKEKGDIPEGYSVSREKKERFSLILESASTNQTSMYLCASSARTGGVDEQFFGPGTRLTVL.

This clonotype was picked up a small number of times. The chain combines TRBV10-3 with TRBJ1-2, with 7 bases identical to TRBD1. Germline V CDR1 and CDR2: ENHRY, SYGVKD. This CDR3 has 16 amino acids. Losses at the gene ends were 7 bases for V and 6 bases for J; bases not matched to a gene: 17. The CDR3 bases are TGTGCCATCACCAAGCGAGGGACAGACTTTTTGAATGGCTACACCTTC. Protein product: CAITKRGTDFLNGYTF.

This chain's CDR3 is CASSGQEYLLSYEQYF. In nucleotides, the CDR3 is TGCGCCAGCAGTGGGCAGGAGTATCTACTGTCCTACGAGCAGTACTTC. V usage is TRBV4-3 and J usage is TRBJ2-5; D is ambiguous. The last part of the DNA fits TRBJ2-7 better; the J call may be wrong. This CDR3 has 16 residues. CDR1 LGHNA and CDR2 YSLEER come from the germline V gene.

The CDR3 sequence is CASSEYGPTYRYEQYF. The CDR3 DNA reads TGTGCCAGCAGTGAGTATGGACCTACATACAGATACGAGCAGTACTTC. The genes are TRBV6-1 and TRBJ2-7; no firm D call. V shed 3 bases and J shed 4 bases, with 19 bases lying between them. Per germline, CDR1 MNHNS and CDR2 SASEGT. The CDR3 has 16 amino acids.

CDR3 bases: TGTGCCAGCAGTTATAGACAGGGGCGGCTCAATGAGCAGTTCTTC. Translating it yields CASSYRQGRLNEQFF. This rearrangement joins TRBV28 to TRBJ2-1; TRBD1 matches 8 bases. V shed 4 bases and J 6 bases; nucleotides not matched to a gene: 8. The CDR3 length is 15 residues. Germline V CDR1 and CDR2: MDHEN, SYDVKM. Complete variable domain (other parts from reference TRBV28 and TRBJ2-1): DVKVTQSSRYLVKRTGEKVFLECVQDMDHENMFWYRQDPGLGLRLIYFSYDVKMKEKGDIPEGYSVSREKKERFSLILESASTNQTSMYLCASSYRQGRLNEQFFGPGTRLTVL.

This clonotype was seen more than once but under ten times. The V gene is TRBV24-1, the J gene TRBJ2-1, with 9 bases fitting TRBD1. V lost 1 base and J lost 5; bases outside the gene matches: 5. Germline V gives CDR1 KGHDR, CDR2 SFDVKD. The CDR3 has 16 amino acids. CDR3 sequence: CATSDFGDREDNEQFF. The CDR3, as DNA: TGTGCCACCAGTGATTTCGGGGACAGGGAGGACAATGAGCAGTTCTTC.